This TCR beta chain was sequenced in a study of human T cells and chemical hapten exposure. At the level of the study: TCR yields per sample varied mostly from small pooled library volume differences.

This sample's time point: patch test 3, about 24 weeks after DPC sensitization. The treatment is: therapeutic diphenylcyclopropenone sensitization with weekly scalp DPC. V dropped 4 bases and J dropped 8; count of bases not matched to a gene: 16. CDR3 length: 17 residues. Germline V lookup: CDR1 SGHDN, CDR2 FVKESK. The study used a library that attached unique molecular identifiers to individual cDNA molecules. MiXCR was run by TCRdb on the RACE reads, yielding one entry per CDR3 protein. This sample yields about 160,000 distinct CDR3 sequences, of which about 30% are seen a single time; approximately 2.3% belongs to the top ten.

This material consisted of whole blood, taken in connection with sensitization to the hapten diphenylcyclopropenone (DPC). This clonotype originated in a woman aged 18-29 years with alopecia areata. Some clones in this sample may be carry-over from other donors' samples. The rearrangement joins TRBV14 to TRBJ1-4; 7 nucleotides match TRBD1. CDR3 DNA: TGTGCCAGCAGCCTCCGACAGGGTAGAGTCTCTAGAGAAAAACTGTTTTTT. Amino acids: CASSLRQGRVSREKLFF.